This T cell receptor (beta chain) is from a study of blood T cell repertoires in COVID-19. Sequencing was performed with immunoSEQ multiplex PCR; in TCRdb, only in-frame clones are kept and a portion is missing. The profile shows about 170,000 clones, more than 70% of them singletons. With 6 bases clipped from V and 9 bases from J, the junction kept 5 bases outside the gene matches. Germline CDR1 is LNHDA and CDR2 is SQIVND (reference sequence). The CDR3 totals 13 residues. The sequenced sample consisted of PBMCs or T cells enriched from blood (not recorded which). This TCR derives from a woman aged 50 to 60 in a cohort exposed to, infected with or recovered from COVID-19 (not recorded which). The chain has TRBV19 and TRBJ2-1, with 10 bases aligning to TRBD2. Written as DNA, the CDR3 is TGTGCCAGTAGACTAGCGGGAAGGACTGAGCAGTTCTTC. Translation gives CASRLAGRTEQFF.